The 15 T cell receptor beta chains below come from one sample, sequenced in a study of response to subunit inactivated influenza vaccine. Using its own MiXCR run on the RT-PCR reads, TCRdb lists one record per CDR3 protein. The sample has hundreds of thousands of distinct CDR3 sequences; over 10% are singletons. The starting material was PBMCs from blood, obtained 35 to 45 days after vaccination. These receptors were taken from a man aged 50-60 years who received an inactivated influenza vaccine.

This clonotype was seen a few times. The V gene is TRBV5-1, the J gene TRBJ2-7; D not certain. This CDR3 has 14 residues. V was clipped by 6 bases and J by 2 bases, with 15 bases between them. Germline V gene lookup returns CDR1 SGHRS and CDR2 YFSETQ. The CDR3 here is CASMTSGGTYEQYF. The CDR3, as DNA: TGCGCCAGCATGACCTCGGGCGGAACCTACGAGCAGTACTTC.

This clonotype was counted ten times or more. This chain uses TRBV7-2 with TRBJ2-7; 7 nucleotides line up with TRBD1. Germline assignment: CDR1 SGHTA and CDR2 FQGNSA. The CDR3 extends over 15 amino acids. J lost 3 bases, V lost 1 base, and 6 bases had no gene match. The DNA for the CDR3 is TGTGCCAGCAGCTTAGTAGGGGGCGACAGCTACGAGCAGTACTTC. It translates to CASSLVGGDSYEQYF.

This clonotype was seen a handful of times. CDR3 coding DNA: TGCAGCGTTGATCCAGGGCGTAGGCAAGAGACCCAGTACTTC. Its translation is CSVDPGRRQETQYF. This chain uses TRBV29-1 with TRBJ2-5; a possible D gene is TRBD1 (5 bases). The CDR3 covers 14 residues. Germline V CDR1 and CDR2: SQVTM, ANQGSEA. Trimming shortened V by 3 bases and J by 2 bases, and 13 bases separated the two germline ends.

This clonotype was seen repeatedly, ten times or more. V gene TRBV20-1 combines with J gene TRBJ2-1, with D possibly being TRBD2 (5 bases). V lost 3 bases to trimming and J lost 5 bases, with 8 bases between them. CDR3 length: 12 residues. Per the germline V gene, CDR1 is DFQATT and CDR2 is SNEGSKA (reference sequence). CDR3 in DNA: TGCAGTGCTAGTACGGGGAACAATGAGCAGTTCTTC. The encoded protein is CSASTGNNEQFF.

In this sample, this clonotype turned up a few times. The chain is built from TRBV7-2 and TRBJ2-5, with TRBD2 matching 9 bases. V lost 2 bases to trimming and J lost 1 base; unmatched junction nucleotides: 5. Germline-derived CDR1 and CDR2 are SGHTA and FQGNSA. The CDR3 covers 16 residues. In nucleotides, the CDR3 is TGTGCCAGCAGCTTATTACCTAGCGGGACCCAAGAGACCCAGTACTTC. Protein product: CASSLLPSGTQETQYF. Combining the CDR3 with reference TRBV7-2 and TRBJ2-5 gives the whole variable domain GAGVSQSPSNKVTEKGKDVELRCDPISGHTALYWYRQSLGQGLEFLIYFQGNSAPDKSGLPSDRFSAERTGGSVSTLTIQRTQQEDSAVYLCASSLLPSGTQETQYFGPGTRLLVL.

In this sample, this clonotype turned up a few times. This chain links TRBV12-3 or TRBV12-4 with TRBJ1-5; D call uncertain. CDR3 size: 14 residues. Trimming left V 1 base short and J 4 bases short, with 8 bases between. DNA for the CDR3: TGTGCCAGCAGTTTAGGGGCAGTAAATCAGCCCCAGCATTTT. Translated: CASSLGAVNQPQHF.

This clonotype was counted only a few times. The chain employs TRBV4-2 and TRBJ1-2, with a tentative D call TRBD1 (5 bases). V was pared by 1 base and J by 4 bases, with 16 bases between. CDR3 length: 16 amino acids. CDR1 is LGHNA, CDR2 YNFKEQ, per germline. CDR3 in amino acids: CASSQGLDEGSYGYTF. CDR3 nucleotide sequence: TGTGCCAGCAGCCAAGGGTTGGATGAGGGGTCCTATGGCTACACCTTC.

The chain employs TRBV29-1 and TRBJ2-5; the D gene is possibly TRBD1 (6 bases). The CDR3 consists of 14 residues. The V end was cut by 3 bases, the J end by 2 bases, with 13 bases between. The germline V gene encodes CDR1 SQVTM and CDR2 ANQGSEA. CDR3 region: CSVEVIRGQETQYF. The CDR3 bases are TGCAGCGTTGAGGTAATCAGGGGACAAGAGACCCAGTACTTC.

Only a few counts were recorded for this clonotype. The V gene is TRBV6-1, the J gene TRBJ1-6; D ambiguous. Trimming removed 6 bases at V and 7 bases at J, with 13 bases between. The CDR3 covers 14 residues. Germline CDR1 reads MNHNS; CDR2 reads SASEGT. The CDR3 region is CASREESRNSPLHF. The CDR3 DNA is TGTGCCAGCAGGGAGGAAAGCCGGAATTCACCCCTCCACTTT.

The chain joins TRBV12-3 or TRBV12-4 to TRBJ1-1, with D maybe TRBD1 (5 bases). This CDR3 contains 13 residues. The ends were cut back, 2 bases at V and 5 bases at J, with 9 bases in the middle. For the CDR3, the DNA is TGTGCCAGCAGTTTACCAGGGAGGACTGAAGCTTTCTTT. Translated, it gives CASSLPGRTEAFF.

V usage is TRBV5-1 and J usage is TRBJ2-5, with a tentative D call TRBD1 (7 bases). V dropped 3 bases and J dropped 10 bases, with 19 bases sitting between them. CDR1 and CDR2 (germline): SGHRS, YFSETQ. This CDR3 comprises 14 residues. CDR3 sequence: CASSSNNRGGVQYF. CDR3 nucleotides: TGCGCCAGCAGCTCCAACAACAGGGGAGGTGTCCAGTACTTC.

This clonotype was observed a handful of times. The chain couples TRBV29-1 to TRBJ2-1; 9 nucleotides agree with TRBD1. Unmatched junction bases numbered 9, after V lost 6 bases and J lost 9 bases. The germline V gene encodes CDR1 SQVTM and CDR2 ANQGSEA. The CDR3 contains 13 residues. CDR3 protein: CSVAEQGAGEQFF. The CDR3 DNA reads as TGCAGCGTCGCCGAACAGGGGGCGGGTGAGCAGTTCTTC.

This clonotype was seen a few times. The CDR3 region has the DNA TGTGCCAGCAGCCTCGAAAACCTGGGTTCACCCCTCCACTTT. Translating it yields CASSLENLGSPLHF. The chain links TRBV12-3 or TRBV12-4 to TRBJ1-6; D unresolved. The CDR3 extends over 14 amino acids. Trimming removed 6 bases at V and 9 bases at J, with 15 bases between.

This clonotype was observed at least ten times. The V and J genes are TRBV6-5 and TRBJ2-1; possible D gene TRBD1, 6 bases. CDR1 and CDR2 from the germline V gene are MNHEY and SVGAGI. This CDR3 is built from 15 residues. V was cut by 2 bases and J by 6 bases, with 14 bases left in between. CDR3 region: CASSYLQGPPNEQFF. The CDR3 DNA follows: TGTGCCAGCAGTTACCTACAGGGACCTCCCAATGAGCAGTTCTTC.

This clonotype was seen only a few times. V is TRBV10-3 and J is TRBJ2-5; D possibly corresponds to TRBD1 (6 bases). With 5 bases removed from V and 1 base from J, the gap between germline ends came to 11 bases. The germline V gene encodes CDR1 ENHRY and CDR2 SYGVKD. The CDR3 totals 14 residues. The CDR3 DNA is TGTGCCATCAGTACGACAGGTGGCCAAGAGACCCAGTACTTC. It yields the protein CAISTTGGQETQYF.